One T cell receptor beta chain is described in this entry. As yet, its antigen is unknown. This sample includes further DNA sequences coding for the same CDR3. The primer mix had 60 Vbeta and 13 Jbeta primers. TCRdb's copy holds only in-frame clones and misses some; the assay was immunoSEQ multiplex PCR. This table holds approximately 210,000 clones, about four fifths found once. This sample stems from a study of cytomegalovirus exposure and HLA in healthy donors. Study-wide context: The Caucasian-associated ancestry cluster contained roughly four fifths of the roughly 400 genotyped donors. Broader study findings: In an earlier analysis, productive rearrangement rates for most beta V segments clustered near 87% or 30%. Cytomegalovirus association was listed for under 200 TCR beta chains. Accurate prediction of HLA-A and HLA-B alleles (for most subjects) was reportedly achieved from TCR beta sequences.

Looked up from germline, CDR1 is SGHRS and CDR2 is YFSETQ. The V segment lost 1 base and the J segment 5 bases; nucleotides outside the gene matches: 0. This CDR3 comprises 13 residues. The chain links TRBV5-1 to TRBJ2-1; 7 nucleotides align to TRBD2. This clonotype was obtained from a woman aged 40 to 49 in good health and CMV-seronegative. What was sequenced was PBMCs. The CDR3, as DNA: TGCGCCAGCAGCTTGCTAGCGGACAATGAGCAGTTCTTC. It translates to CASSLLADNEQFF.